There are many counts of the clone carrying this T cell receptor beta chain. This sample was taken from a study of T cells in Graves' hyperthyroidism and ophthalmopathy. Thyroid ultrasound and orbital computed tomography, with clinical symptoms and serum thyroxine and TRAb, informed diagnoses. RNA transcripts served as the template for amplifying TCR beta CDR3 regions. TCR CDR3 underwent first-round RT-PCR with the HTBI primer set. TCRdb re-called the multiplex PCR reads through MiXCR, storing one row per CDR3 protein. The sample yields under 350,000 distinct CDR3 sequences, around a fifth seen once. The V and J ends lost 4 bases and 4 bases, in that order; junction bases with no gene match: 7. Per the germline V gene, CDR1 is KGHDR and CDR2 is SFDVKD. The CDR3 covers 16 residues.

The rearrangement uses TRBV24-1 and TRBJ1-2; TRBD1 aligns across 11 bases. The clonotype was recovered from a woman between 45 and 60 years old with Graves' hyperthyroidism. The sample comprised blood. The CDR3 nucleotides read TGTGCCACCAGTGACCGGACAGGGGGCGGAATCTATGGCTACACCTTC. It is translated as CATSDRTGGGIYGYTF.